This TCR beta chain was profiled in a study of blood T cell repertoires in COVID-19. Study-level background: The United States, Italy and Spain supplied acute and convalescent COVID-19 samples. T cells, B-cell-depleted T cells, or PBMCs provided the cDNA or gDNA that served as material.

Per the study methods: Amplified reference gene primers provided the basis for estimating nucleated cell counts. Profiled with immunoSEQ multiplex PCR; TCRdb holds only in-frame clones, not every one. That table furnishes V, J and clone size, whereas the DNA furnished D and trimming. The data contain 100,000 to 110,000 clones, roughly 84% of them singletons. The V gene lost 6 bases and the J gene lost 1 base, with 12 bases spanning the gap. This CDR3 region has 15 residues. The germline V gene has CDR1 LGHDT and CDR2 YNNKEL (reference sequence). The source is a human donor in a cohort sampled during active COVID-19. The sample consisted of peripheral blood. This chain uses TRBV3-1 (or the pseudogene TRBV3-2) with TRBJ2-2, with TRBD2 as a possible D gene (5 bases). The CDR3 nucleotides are TGTGCCAGCAGGACCTTCGGGGTGAACACCGGGGAGCTGTTTTTT. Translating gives CASRTFGVNTGELFF.